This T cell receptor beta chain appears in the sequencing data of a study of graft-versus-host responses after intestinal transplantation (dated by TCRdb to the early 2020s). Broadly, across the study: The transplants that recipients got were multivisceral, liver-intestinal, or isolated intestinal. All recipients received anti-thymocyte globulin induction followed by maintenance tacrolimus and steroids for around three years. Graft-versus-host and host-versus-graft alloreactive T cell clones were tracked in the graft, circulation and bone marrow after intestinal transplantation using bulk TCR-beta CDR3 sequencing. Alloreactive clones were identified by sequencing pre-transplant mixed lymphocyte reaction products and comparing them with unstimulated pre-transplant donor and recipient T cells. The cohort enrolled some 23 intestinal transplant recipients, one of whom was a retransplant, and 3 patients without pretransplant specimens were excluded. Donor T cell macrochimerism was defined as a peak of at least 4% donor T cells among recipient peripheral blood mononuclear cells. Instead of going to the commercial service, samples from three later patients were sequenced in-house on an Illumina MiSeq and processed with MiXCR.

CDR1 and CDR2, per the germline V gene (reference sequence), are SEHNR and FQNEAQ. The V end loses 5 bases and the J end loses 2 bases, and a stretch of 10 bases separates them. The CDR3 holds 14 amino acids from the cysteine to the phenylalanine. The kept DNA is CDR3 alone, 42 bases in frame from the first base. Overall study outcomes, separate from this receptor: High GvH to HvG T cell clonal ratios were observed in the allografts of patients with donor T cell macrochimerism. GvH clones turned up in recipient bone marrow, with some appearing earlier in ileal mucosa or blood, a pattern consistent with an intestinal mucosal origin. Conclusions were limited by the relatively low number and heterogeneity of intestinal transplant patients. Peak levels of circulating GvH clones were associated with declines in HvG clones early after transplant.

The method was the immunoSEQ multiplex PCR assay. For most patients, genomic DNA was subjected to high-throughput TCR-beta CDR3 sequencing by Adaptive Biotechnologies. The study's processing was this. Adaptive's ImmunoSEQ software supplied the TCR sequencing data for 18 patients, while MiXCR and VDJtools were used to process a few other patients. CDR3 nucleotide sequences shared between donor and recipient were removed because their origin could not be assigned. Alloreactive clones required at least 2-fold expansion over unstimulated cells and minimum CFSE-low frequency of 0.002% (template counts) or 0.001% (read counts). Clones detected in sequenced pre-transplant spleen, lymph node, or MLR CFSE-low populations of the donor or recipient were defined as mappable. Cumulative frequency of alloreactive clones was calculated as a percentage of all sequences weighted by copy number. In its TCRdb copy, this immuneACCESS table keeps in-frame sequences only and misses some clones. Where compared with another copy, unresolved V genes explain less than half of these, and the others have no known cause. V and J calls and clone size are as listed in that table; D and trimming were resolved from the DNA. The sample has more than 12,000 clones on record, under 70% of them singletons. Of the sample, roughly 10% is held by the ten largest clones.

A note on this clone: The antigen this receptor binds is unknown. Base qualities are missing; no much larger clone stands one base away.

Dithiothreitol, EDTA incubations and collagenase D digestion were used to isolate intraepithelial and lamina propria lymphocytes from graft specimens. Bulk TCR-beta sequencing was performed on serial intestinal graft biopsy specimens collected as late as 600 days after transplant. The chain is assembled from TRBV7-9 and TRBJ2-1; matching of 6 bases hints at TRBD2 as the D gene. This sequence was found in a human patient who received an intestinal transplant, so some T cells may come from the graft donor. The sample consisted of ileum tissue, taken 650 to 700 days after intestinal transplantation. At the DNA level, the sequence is TGTGCCAGCAGCGGGACTCCTGCCTACAATGAGCAGTTCTTC. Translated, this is CASSGTPAYNEQFF.